Presented here are 24 T cell receptor beta chains from one specimen sequenced in a study of cytomegalovirus exposure and HLA in healthy donors (dated by TCRdb to between 2016 and 2019). Library method: the immunoSEQ multiplex PCR assay. For the multiplex PCR, a mixture combining 60 forward primers for TCR Vbeta segments and 13 reverse primers for TCR Jbeta segments was used. Drawn from immuneACCESS, this table holds only the in-frame rearrangements with V and J called that TCRdb kept. Clones are partly lost; checked studies trace under half to an unresolved V gene and leave the rest unexplained. The sample table shows 150,000 to 200,000 clones, and around four fifths are seen once. Clones ranked in the top ten supply around a tenth of the sample. The sample taken for sequencing was PBMCs. The origin of the receptors is a man in his forties or fifties in good health and CMV-seropositive.

The chain couples TRBV7-9 to TRBJ2-1; TRBD2 aligns across 14 bases. Looked up from germline, CDR1 is SEHNR and CDR2 is FQNEAQ (reference sequence). J gave up 8 bases and V 1 base, and 4 bases lay outside the gene matches. The CDR3 is 16 amino acids. The CDR3 spells CASSLETSGRGYEQFF. DNA of the CDR3: TGTGCCAGCAGCTTAGAGACTAGCGGGAGGGGCTATGAGCAGTTCTTC. Drawing the rest from reference TRBV7-9 and TRBJ2-1, the complete variable domain is DTGVSQNPRHKITKRGQNVTFRCDPISEHNRLYWYRQTLGQGPEFLTYFQNEAQLEKSRLLSDRFSAERPKGSFSTLEIQRTEQGDSAMYLCASSLETSGRGYEQFFGPGTRLTVL.

Regarding this clone: Other DNA sequences within the sample encode an identical CDR3. For the CDR3, the DNA is TGTGCCAGCAGTTTAGACAGGGTGAACACTGAAGCTTTCTTT. It translates to CASSLDRVNTEAFF. The chain carries TRBV28 and TRBJ1-1; 7 nucleotides align to TRBD1. The length of the CDR3 is 14 residues. V shed 2 bases and J 0 bases; nucleotides not matched to a gene: 0. Looked up from germline, CDR1 is MDHEN and CDR2 is SYDVKM.

The chain combines TRBV7-9 with TRBJ1-3, with TRBD1 matching 10 bases. Germline V gene sequence: CDR1 SEHNR, CDR2 FQNEAQ (reference sequence). The CDR3 is made up of 18 amino acids. With V trimmed by 2 bases and J by 0 bases, 7 bases remained unmatched. For the CDR3, the DNA is TGTGCCAGCAGCTTACCGTGGACAGGGGGGACCTCTGGAAACACCATATATTTT. Protein: CASSLPWTGGTSGNTIYF.

The chain carries TRBV6-5 and TRBJ1-1; D may be TRBD1 (5 bases). Germline loops: CDR1 MNHEY, CDR2 SVGAGI. Trimming took 6 bases from V and 8 from J, leaving 19 bases between them. This CDR3 is built from 14 residues. Written as DNA, the CDR3 is TGTGCCAGCAGGGGGATGACGGGTGGGGGGGAAGCTTTCTTT. It specifies CASRGMTGGGEAFF.

This chain links TRBV7-2 with TRBJ1-5; D gene ambiguous. V was shortened by 5 bases and J by 5 bases, with 10 bases between the two germline ends. The CDR3 totals 13 residues. CDR1 is SGHTA and CDR2 is FQGNSA in the germline V gene. This chain's CDR3 is CASSRGGDQPQHF. DNA for the CDR3: TGTGCCAGCAGCCGCGGCGGGGATCAGCCCCAGCATTTT.

The chain is built from TRBV7-9 and TRBJ2-7; 8 positions match TRBD1. Germline V gene sequence: CDR1 SEHNR, CDR2 FQNEAQ (reference sequence). The CDR3 runs 15 residues. Losses at the gene ends were 1 base for V and 5 bases for J; bases not matched to a gene: 7. The CDR3 DNA sequence: TGTGCCAGCAGCTTAGTTCGGACAGGGTATGACGAGCAGTACTTC. It is translated as CASSLVRTGYDEQYF. Full variable domain (rest looked up from reference TRBV7-9 and TRBJ2-7): DTGVSQNPRHKITKRGQNVTFRCDPISEHNRLYWYRQTLGQGPEFLTYFQNEAQLEKSRLLSDRFSAERPKGSFSTLEIQRTEQGDSAMYLCASSLVRTGYDEQYFGPGTRLTVT.

The genes are TRBV28 and TRBJ1-1, with TRBD1 matching 9 bases. CDR1 is MDHEN, CDR2 SYDVKM, per germline. J was trimmed by 11 bases and V by 6 bases; bases with no gene match: 13. The CDR3 totals 14 residues. The CDR3 coding sequence is TGTGCCAGCAGCCCCGGGACAGGGTCCTTGGGGGCTTTCTTT. This codes for CASSPGTGSLGAFF.

The chain joins TRBV28 to TRBJ1-5; 7 nucleotides match TRBD1. V lost 2 bases to trimming and J lost 5 bases; unmatched junction nucleotides: 6. Germline lookup yields CDR1 MDHEN and CDR2 SYDVKM. The CDR3 is 15 amino acids. Here the CDR3 DNA reads TGTGCCAGCAGTTTACCGCAGGGGGGACATCAGCCCCAGCATTTT. This encodes CASSLPQGGHQPQHF.

The rearrangement joins TRBV6-1 to TRBJ2-3; 9 bases match TRBD2. With V trimmed by 4 bases and J by 2 bases, 4 bases remained unmatched. Germline values: CDR1 MNHNS, CDR2 SASEGT. The CDR3 loop spans 15 amino acids. The CDR3 loop is CASSGVAGVTDTQYF. The CDR3 nucleotides are TGTGCCAGCAGTGGGGTAGCGGGAGTCACAGATACGCAGTATTTT.

The rearrangement uses TRBV6-1 and TRBJ1-3; D uncertain. This CDR3 is built from 13 residues. Per germline, CDR1 MNHNS and CDR2 SASEGT. Trimming shortened V by 10 bases and J by 2 bases, and 12 bases separated the two germline ends. CDR3 sequence reads: CATASGPGNTIYF. The CDR3 nucleotides are TGTGCCACCGCCTCTGGCCCTGGAAACACCATATATTTT.

The V gene is TRBV2, the J gene TRBJ2-3; 8 bases line up with TRBD1. Trimming at V came to 6 bases and at J to 2 bases, leaving 7 bases not matched to a gene. Per germline, CDR1 SNHLY and CDR2 FYNNEI. The length of the CDR3 is 15 residues. The CDR3: CASRSDRVITDTQYF. CDR3 coding DNA: TGTGCCAGCAGGTCGGACAGGGTAATCACAGATACGCAGTATTTT.

CDR3 in amino acids: CASSLARTRYNEQFF. The CDR3 DNA reads as TGCGCCAGCAGCTTGGCTCGGACTCGGTACAATGAGCAGTTCTTC. The V call is TRBV5-1, the J call TRBJ2-1, with D possibly matching TRBD2 (5 bases). The germline V and J ends were trimmed by 0 bases and 4 bases, with 11 bases remaining between them. The CDR3 length is 15 residues. Germline V gene sequence: CDR1 SGHRS, CDR2 YFSETQ.

The chain carries TRBV19 and TRBJ2-2; TRBD1 matches at 7 bases. The J segment lost 0 bases and the V segment lost 7 bases, leaving 2 bases of the junction unmatched. The germline V gene encodes CDR1 LNHDA and CDR2 SQIVND (reference sequence). This CDR3 comprises 14 residues. The CDR3 reads CASKTGPNTGELFF. CDR3 DNA: TGTGCCAGTAAGACAGGGCCGAACACCGGGGAGCTGTTTTTT.

This chain connects TRBV7-5 to TRBJ1-3; the table's D call of TRBD1 was not tested on the DNA. TRBV7-5 is classified as a pseudogene. There are 16 residues in the CDR3. CDR3 nucleotide sequence: TGTGCCAGAAGCCAATCTACCGGACAGGGCCGGAACACCATATATTTT. Amino acids: CARSQSTGQGRNTIYF.

The rearrangement links TRBV6-6 to TRBJ1-2; TRBD1 agrees at 9 bases. The J segment lost 8 bases and the V segment lost 6 bases, leaving 16 bases of the junction unmatched. The CDR3 contains 16 residues. In germline, CDR1 is MNHNY, CDR2 SVGAGI (reference sequence). The CDR3 bases are TGTGCCAGCAGAAAAGGGGGGGGACAGGGTTTCTACGGCTACACCTTC. Protein: CASRKGGGQGFYGYTF.

Details on this clone: Germline is not matched at one junction end, which may reflect a read error. This chain joins TRBV7-7 and TRBJ2-5; D not certain. The V gene's germline CDR1 is SSHAT and CDR2 FNYEAQ (reference sequence). The length of the CDR3 is 15 residues. CDR3 DNA sequence: TGTGCTAGCAGCTTAGACACCCGCGGTCCGGAGACCCAGTACTTC. It yields the protein CASSLDTRGPETQYF.

This sequence joins TRBV6-1 and TRBJ2-7; TRBD1 matches 7 bases. Germline values: CDR1 MNHNS, CDR2 SASEGT. The CDR3 has 14 amino acids. V was pared by 9 bases and J by 3 bases, with 11 bases of the junction left unmatched. For the CDR3, the DNA is TGTGCCAGTAATTCTCCCGGGACAGACTACGAGCAGTACTTC. Translation: CASNSPGTDYEQYF.

This clone has a handful of counts. The chain carries TRBV7-9 and TRBJ1-5, with D perhaps TRBD1 (6 bases). Looked up from germline, CDR1 is SEHNR and CDR2 is FQNEAQ (reference sequence). The CDR3 loop spans 15 amino acids. The V end was cut by 4 bases, the J end by 6 bases, with 16 bases between. The CDR3 loop is CASSSGHLESQPQHF. The CDR3 DNA reads as TGTGCCAGCAGCTCGGGACACCTTGAGAGTCAGCCCCAGCATTTT.

V gene TRBV19 combines with J gene TRBJ1-5; 10 bases are a match to TRBD1. The CDR3 loop spans 15 amino acids. J lost 2 bases, V lost 5 bases, and 3 bases had no gene match. Germline V CDR1 and CDR2: LNHDA, SQIVND (reference sequence). Here the CDR3 DNA reads TGTGCCAGTAGTGACGGGACAGGGGGCAATCAGCCCCAGCATTTT. As protein: CASSDGTGGNQPQHF.

This sequence joins TRBV10-3 and TRBJ2-7, with D tentatively TRBD2 (6 bases). With 3 bases removed from V and 4 bases from J, the gap between germline ends came to 13 bases. This CDR3 is 14 amino acids long. Germline CDR1 is ENHRY and CDR2 is SYGVKD. DNA for the CDR3: TGTGCCATCAGTGATTCGGGGGAGCAGTACGAGCAGTACTTC. Protein: CAISDSGEQYEQYF.

This clone came up once. This chain joins TRBV6-1 and TRBJ2-7, with 8 bases identical to TRBD2. CDR3 length: 15 residues. V shed 7 bases and J 0 bases; nucleotides not matched to a gene: 8. Germline V lookup: CDR1 MNHNS, CDR2 SASEGT. For the CDR3, the DNA is TGTGCCAGCATCCAAACTAGCGGTGACTCCTACGAGCAGTACTTC. Its protein is CASIQTSGDSYEQYF.

J is TRBJ2-1 and V is TRBV28; 10 bases agree with TRBD2. Germline V gene data show CDR1 as MDHEN and CDR2 as SYDVKM. The J segment lost 3 bases and the V segment lost 3 bases, leaving 2 bases of the junction unmatched. The CDR3 runs to 15 residues. CDR3 coding DNA: TGTGCCAGCAGTTTGCTAGCGGGAGTCTACAATGAGCAGTTCTTC. Residues: CASSLLAGVYNEQFF.

V is TRBV18 and J is TRBJ2-1; 8 nucleotides line up with TRBD2. Unmatched junction bases numbered 1, after V lost 3 bases and J lost 3 bases. CDR3 length equals 14 residues. Germline CDR1 is KGHSH and CDR2 is LQKENI. DNA of the CDR3: TGTGCCAGCTCACCCCGGGAGGGCTACAATGAGCAGTTCTTC. Encoded protein: CASSPREGYNEQFF.

The V call is TRBV4-3, the J call TRBJ2-1; 8 bases map to TRBD2. The CDR3 covers 16 residues. V shed 0 bases, J shed 3 bases, and the junction held 4 bases outside the gene matches. Germline V gene sequence: CDR1 LGHNA, CDR2 YSLEER. CDR3 in amino acids: CASSQDGLAGYNEQFF. The CDR3, as DNA: TGCGCCAGCAGCCAAGATGGGCTAGCGGGCTACAATGAGCAGTTCTTC.